This T cell receptor beta chain was observed in a study of cytomegalovirus exposure and HLA in healthy donors. It was with 60 Vbeta and 13 Jbeta primers that the PCR ran. Generated by immunoSEQ multiplex PCR, the TCRdb table keeps only in-frame clones and is missing some. The table includes around 150,000 clones, roughly 86% detected once. Of note for this clone: The same CDR3 also results from other DNA sequences found in this sample.

CDR1 and CDR2 (germline): SGHTA, FQGNSA. The CDR3 sequence is 11 residues long. The ends were cut back, 3 bases at V and 5 bases at J, with 4 bases in the middle. The specimen sequenced was PBMCs. The chain combines TRBV7-2 with TRBJ2-5, with D uncertain. The sequence was collected from a woman aged 40 to 50 in good health and CMV-seronegative. In DNA, the CDR3 is TGTGCCAGCAGCTTTCGGGAGACCCAGTACTTC. This codes for CASSFRETQYF.